This passage covers 27 T cell receptor beta chains from one sample sequenced in a study of blood T cell repertoires in COVID-19. The table came from immunoSEQ multiplex PCR; TCRdb's copy has only in-frame clones and leaves some out. The sample lists 350,000 or so clones, 90% occurring once. Specimen: peripheral blood. These receptors all stem from a man aged 18 to 35 with active or convalescent COVID-19.

This chain uses TRBV1 with TRBJ2-2; the table assigns TRBD1, which was not confirmed against the DNA. TRBV1 is shown as a pseudogene. CDR3 length equals 13 residues. CDR3: CTRQVWRHGELFF. CDR3 DNA sequence: TGCACCAGGCAGGTCTGGCGTCACGGGGAGCTGTTTTTT.

V is TRBV2 and J is TRBJ2-2; 10 positions match TRBD1. Per the germline V gene, CDR1 is SNHLY and CDR2 is FYNNEI. The CDR3 length is 14 residues. Losses at the gene ends were 6 bases for V and 7 bases for J; bases not matched to a gene: 5. The CDR3 is CASSRDRGYGELFF. The CDR3 DNA follows: TGTGCCAGCAGCCGGGACAGGGGATACGGGGAGCTGTTTTTT.

The V gene is TRBV29-1, the J gene TRBJ1-3, with D uncertain. Looked up from germline, CDR1 is SQVTM and CDR2 is ANQGSEA. Trimming removed 0 bases at V and 0 bases at J, with 6 bases between. The CDR3 sequence is 14 residues long. CDR3 nucleotides: TGCAGCGTTGAAGAGGGCCCCTCTGGAAACACCATATATTTT. Translating gives CSVEEGPSGNTIYF.

This clone was seen only a few times. The chain recombines TRBV4-2 with TRBJ2-2; a possible D gene is TRBD1 (6 bases). The CDR3 runs to 15 residues. Trimming removed 4 bases from V and 4 bases from J, with 13 bases in between. Germline V gives CDR1 LGHNA, CDR2 YNFKEQ. CDR3 DNA sequence: TGTGCCAGCAGCCCTTTACAGGGATCCACCGGGGAGCTGTTTTTT. It yields the protein CASSPLQGSTGELFF.

The chain couples TRBV6-5 to TRBJ1-4, with TRBD1 matching over 10 bases. After removal of 5 bases from V and 8 bases from J, the junction contained 8 bases not matched to a gene. Looked up from germline, CDR1 is MNHEY and CDR2 is SVGAGI. The CDR3 length is 15 residues. The CDR3 DNA reads TGTGCCAGCAGTATGTGGGACAGGGGTGCGGAAAAACTGTTTTTT. This translates into CASSMWDRGAEKLFF.

In the case of this clone: In the same sample, other DNA sequences code for this CDR3. The chain couples TRBV2 to TRBJ2-3; 10 bases match TRBD2. This CDR3 contains 15 residues. Trimming cost V 4 bases and J 1 base; bases outside gene matches: 2. Germline V gene sequence: CDR1 SNHLY, CDR2 FYNNEI. The CDR3: CASSVLAGGTDTQYF. The CDR3 nucleotides are TGTGCCAGCAGTGTTCTAGCGGGAGGCACAGATACGCAGTATTTT.

V and J are TRBV11-3 and TRBJ1-3, with D possibly matching TRBD1 (5 bases). The V gene lost 1 base and the J gene lost 4 bases, with 11 bases spanning the gap. The germline V gene has CDR1 SGHNT and CDR2 YENEEA. The CDR3 contains 15 residues. The CDR3 DNA reads TGTGCCAGCAGCTTAGGACAGAGCCAAGGAAACACCATATATTTT. It codes for CASSLGQSQGNTIYF. The variable domain in full, completed from reference TRBV11-3 and TRBJ1-3, reads EAGVVQSPRYKIIEKKQPVAFWCNPISGHNTLYWYLQNLGQGPELLIRYENEEAVDDSQLPKDRFSAERLKGVDSTLKIQPAELGDSAVYLCASSLGQSQGNTIYFGEGSWLTVV.

V gene TRBV7-9 combines with J gene TRBJ2-3; TRBD2 agrees at 15 bases. J was trimmed by 2 bases and V by 5 bases; bases with no gene match: 2. This CDR3 is 16 amino acids long. Germline V gives CDR1 SEHNR, CDR2 FQNEAQ (reference sequence). CDR3: CASSGTSGGPTDTQYF. The CDR3 DNA sequence: TGTGCCAGCAGCGGGACTAGCGGGGGGCCCACAGATACGCAGTATTTT.

The CDR3 here is CASGQVMWPQHF. In DNA, the CDR3 is TGTGCCAGTGGACAGGTCATGTGGCCCCAGCATTTT. The chain links TRBV19 to TRBJ1-5, with 7 nucleotides matching TRBD1. V lost 8 bases and J lost 9; bases outside the gene matches: 7. Germline CDR1 and CDR2: LNHDA and SQIVND (reference sequence). The CDR3 is made up of 12 amino acids.

DNA of the CDR3: TGTGCCAGCAGCACGGGGTGGGAACTCGGCTATGGCTACACCTTC. Amino acids: CASSTGWELGYGYTF. The rearrangement uses TRBV21-1 and TRBJ1-2. TRBV21-1 is shown as a pseudogene. The length of the CDR3 is 15 residues.

The chain carries TRBV20-1 and TRBJ1-6, with 8 bases that match TRBD1. V trimming: 3 bases; J trimming: 7 bases; junction bases outside the gene matches: 8. CDR3 length: 15 residues. Germline values: CDR1 DFQATT, CDR2 SNEGSKA (reference sequence). The CDR3 is CSASLQGALNSPLHF. Here the CDR3 DNA reads TGCAGTGCTAGTCTGCAGGGGGCGCTCAATTCACCCCTCCACTTT.

This clone has more than one count but fewer than ten. The V gene is TRBV9, the J gene TRBJ1-1; TRBD1 might be the D (5 bases). V gave up 4 bases and J gave up 1 base, with 17 bases separating them. Germline loops: CDR1 SGDLS, CDR2 YYNGEE. This CDR3 has 16 residues. The CDR3 region is CASSPVGGHTNTEAFF. CDR3 bases: TGTGCCAGCAGCCCCGTAGGTGGACATACGAACACTGAAGCTTTCTTT.

In this sample, this clone turned up once. The V and J genes are TRBV19 and TRBJ1-5; possible D gene TRBD1, 5 bases. V dropped 10 bases and J dropped 6 bases, with 13 bases sitting between them. The germline gives CDR1 LNHDA, CDR2 SQIVND (reference sequence). The CDR3 consists of 12 residues. CDR3 bases: TGTGCCATTGGACAAGTCAGTCAGCCCCAGCATTTT. It is translated as CAIGQVSQPQHF.

This chain links TRBV6-2 or TRBV6-3 with TRBJ2-7; 7 nucleotides match TRBD2. The CDR3 is 16 residues long. Trimming removed 5 bases from V and 1 base from J; junction bases left unmatched: 11. Germline loops: CDR1 MNHEY, CDR2 SVGEGT. CDR3: CASSPPGGSRSYEQYF. The CDR3 DNA follows: TGTGCCAGCAGTCCCCCAGGCGGGAGTCGATCCTACGAGCAGTACTTC.

The V and J genes are TRBV6-6 and TRBJ2-5, with 11 bases matching TRBD1. The germline V gene has CDR1 MNHNY and CDR2 SVGAGI (reference sequence). The CDR3 is 18 amino acids. V lost 5 bases, J lost 4 bases, and 15 bases stayed unmatched. The CDR3 coding sequence is TGTGCCAGCAGTCCTTACCTCAGGGACAGGGGGTTGAGAGAGACCCAGTACTTC. Protein: CASSPYLRDRGLRETQYF.

This chain uses TRBV18 with TRBJ2-1; 9 bases agree with TRBD1. Trimming cost V 5 bases and J 4 bases; bases outside gene matches: 15. Germline V CDR1 and CDR2: KGHSH, LQKENI. The CDR3 length is 18 residues. CDR3 in DNA: TGTGCCAGCTCAATGAGGACAGGGGAGAAGCGGTTTTACAATGAGCAGTTCTTC. Its protein product is CASSMRTGEKRFYNEQFF.

The gene calls are TRBV19 and TRBJ1-1; TRBD1 aligns across 8 bases. Germline CDR1 and CDR2: LNHDA and SQIVND (reference sequence). The CDR3 is made up of 16 amino acids. Trimming took 7 bases from V and 4 from J; bases not matched to a gene: 14. The DNA for the CDR3 is TGTGCCAGTAACCTTATTACCAGGGGGCTGGGCACTGAAGCTTTCTTT. It yields the protein CASNLITRGLGTEAFF. Based on the CDR3 plus reference TRBV19 and TRBJ1-1, the full variable domain is DGGITQSPKYLFRKEGQNVTLSCEQNLNHDAMYWYRQDPGQGLRLIYYSQIVNDFQKGDIAEGYSVSREKKESFPLTVTSAQKNPTAFYLCASNLITRGLGTEAFFGQGTRLTVV.

The chain's CDR3 is CASSEARRSVEQFF. CDR3 DNA: TGCGCCAGCAGTGAGGCTCGAAGATCGGTTGAGCAGTTCTTC. The V call is TRBV10-1, the J call TRBJ2-1; D gene unclear. V gave up 2 bases and J gave up 9 bases, with 14 bases separating them. The CDR3 loop spans 14 amino acids. Germline V gene sequence: CDR1 WNHNN, CDR2 SYGVQD (reference sequence).

This rearrangement joins TRBV12-5 to TRBJ1-1; 7 nucleotides align to TRBD1. The CDR3 is 16 amino acids. The trim removed 0 bases at V and 5 bases at J, leaving 9 bases unmatched. Germline assignment: CDR1 LGHNT and CDR2 FRNRAP. This CDR3 is CASGLVLHRGRTEAFF. The CDR3 DNA sequence: TGTGCTAGTGGTTTGGTACTTCACAGGGGACGGACTGAAGCTTTCTTT.

There are a few counts of this clone. The chain links TRBV9 to TRBJ2-2; 9 nucleotides agree with TRBD1. The CDR3 extends over 16 amino acids. Looked up from germline, CDR1 is SGDLS and CDR2 is YYNGEE. V shed 3 bases and J 7 bases; nucleotides not matched to a gene: 10. The CDR3 reads CASSAQTGGVDGELFF. The CDR3 DNA is TGTGCCAGCAGCGCCCAGACAGGGGGAGTTGACGGGGAGCTGTTTTTT.

The chain links TRBV28 to TRBJ2-7; 8 nucleotides match TRBD2. This CDR3 region has 14 residues. CDR1 is MDHEN and CDR2 is SYDVKM in the germline V gene. V lost 8 bases and J lost 3; bases outside the gene matches: 9. The CDR3, as DNA: TGTGCCAGCTCACCGGGACTAGAAGACTACGAGCAGTACTTC. It translates to CASSPGLEDYEQYF.

The genes are TRBV3-1 (or the pseudogene TRBV3-2) and TRBJ1-6, with D hard to call. Germline V lookup: CDR1 LGHDT, CDR2 YNNKEL (reference sequence). CDR3 length: 12 amino acids. Trimming removed 4 bases from V and 12 bases from J, with 10 bases in between. In DNA form, the CDR3 reads TGTGCCAGCAGCCCCGGAGGTGTACCCCTCCACTTT. Translated: CASSPGGVPLHF.

The table lists this clone with a count of one. The gene calls are TRBV28 and TRBJ2-7, with D maybe TRBD2 (5 bases). The CDR3 is 14 amino acids. The germline V and J ends were trimmed by 1 base and 2 bases, with 9 bases remaining between them. Germline-derived CDR1 and CDR2 are MDHEN and SYDVKM. DNA of the CDR3: TGTGCCAGCAGTTTATTTTGGGGAGCCTACGAGCAGTACTTC. It yields the protein CASSLFWGAYEQYF.

The genes are TRBV4-1 and TRBJ2-7; unclear D gene. Looked up from germline, CDR1 is MGHRA and CDR2 is YSYEKL. The CDR3 loop spans 15 amino acids. V shed 1 base and J shed 1 base, with 11 bases lying between them. The CDR3: CASSQVSSSSYEQYF. CDR3 coding DNA: TGCGCCAGCAGCCAAGTGAGTTCATCTTCCTACGAGCAGTACTTC.

The V gene is TRBV12-3 or TRBV12-4, the J gene TRBJ1-5; TRBD1 matches at 8 bases. The CDR3 has 13 amino acids. J was trimmed by 4 bases and V by 6 bases; bases with no gene match: 2. CDR3 DNA: TGTGCCAGCAGGAGGACAGGGAATCAGCCCCAGCATTTT. The encoded protein is CASRRTGNQPQHF.

V is TRBV28 and J is TRBJ1-4; possibly TRBD1 for D (5 bases). CDR3 length: 14 amino acids. Germline lookup yields CDR1 MDHEN and CDR2 SYDVKM. Trimming took off 3 bases at V and 6 bases at J, with 11 bases between the two ends. CDR3 loop: CASSLGRVDEKLFF. The CDR3 DNA reads TGTGCCAGCAGTTTGGGGCGCGTCGATGAAAAACTGTTTTTT.

This chain links TRBV2 with TRBJ2-2; TRBD2 aligns across 8 bases. CDR3 size: 17 residues. Germline V gene lookup returns CDR1 SNHLY and CDR2 FYNNEI. V was pared by 3 bases and J by 3 bases, with 9 bases of the junction left unmatched. For the CDR3, the DNA is TGTGCCAGCAGTGAGTTCGGGAGGGCCTTCGACACCGGGGAGCTGTTTTTT. This codes for CASSEFGRAFDTGELFF.